This TCR beta chain emerged from a study of blood T cell repertoires in COVID-19. About the research overall: The samples span acute and convalescent COVID-19 from the United States, Italy and Spain. PBMCs, B-cell-depleted T cells, or T cells were the source of the cDNA or gDNA that made up the material.

This CDR3 comprises 14 residues. After removal of 2 bases from V and 7 bases from J, the junction contained 4 bases not matched to a gene. Germline-derived CDR1 and CDR2 are SGHNT and YYREEE (reference sequence). Using immunoSEQ multiplex PCR, the repertoire was profiled, and TCRdb retains in-frame clones only, with some absent. This table has approximately 100,000 clones, approximately 92% appearing once. This receptor was obtained from a woman of 80 years or more with active COVID-19. The chain combines TRBV5-4 with TRBJ2-1; 9 bases match TRBD2. Sequencing input: peripheral blood. This CDR3 is CASSFAAGGNEQFF. CDR3 sequence (DNA): TGTGCCAGCAGCTTCGCAGCGGGGGGTAATGAGCAGTTCTTC.